This TCR beta chain was captured by sequencing in a study of blood T cell repertoires in COVID-19. Study as a whole: Whether acute or convalescent, the COVID-19 samples came from the United States, Italy and Spain.

TCRdb keeps only in-frame clones here, not all; method: immunoSEQ multiplex PCR. This sample has 95,000 to 110,000 clones; 84% occur once, and the top ten carry approximately 12%. Germline V gene lookup returns CDR1 MDHEN and CDR2 SYDVKM. V was pared by 4 bases and J by 8 bases, with 20 bases between. This CDR3 has 15 residues. The genes are TRBV28 and TRBJ1-2; no reliable D call. The material sequenced was peripheral blood. The clonotype was recovered from a human donor in a cohort sampled during active COVID-19. The CDR3 loop reads CASSWPKGGMWGYTF. The CDR3 nucleotides read TGTGCCAGCAGTTGGCCTAAGGGAGGGATGTGGGGCTACACCTTC.